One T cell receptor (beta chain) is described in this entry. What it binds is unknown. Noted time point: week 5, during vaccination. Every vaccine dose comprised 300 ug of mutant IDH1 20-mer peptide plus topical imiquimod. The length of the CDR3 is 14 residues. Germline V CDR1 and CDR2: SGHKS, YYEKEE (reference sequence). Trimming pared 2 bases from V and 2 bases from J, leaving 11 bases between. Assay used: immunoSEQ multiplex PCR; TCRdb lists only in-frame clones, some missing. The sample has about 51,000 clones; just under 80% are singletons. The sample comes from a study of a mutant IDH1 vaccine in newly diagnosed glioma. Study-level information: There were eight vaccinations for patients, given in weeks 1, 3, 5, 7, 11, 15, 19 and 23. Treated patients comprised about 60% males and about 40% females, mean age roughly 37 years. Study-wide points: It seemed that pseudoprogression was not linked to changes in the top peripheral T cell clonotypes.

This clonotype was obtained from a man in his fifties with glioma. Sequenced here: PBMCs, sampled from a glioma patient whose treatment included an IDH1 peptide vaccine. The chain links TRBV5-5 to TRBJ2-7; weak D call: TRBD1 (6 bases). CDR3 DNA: TGTGCCAGCAGCTTCGGGACATCCACCTACGAGCAGTACTTC. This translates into CASSFGTSTYEQYF.